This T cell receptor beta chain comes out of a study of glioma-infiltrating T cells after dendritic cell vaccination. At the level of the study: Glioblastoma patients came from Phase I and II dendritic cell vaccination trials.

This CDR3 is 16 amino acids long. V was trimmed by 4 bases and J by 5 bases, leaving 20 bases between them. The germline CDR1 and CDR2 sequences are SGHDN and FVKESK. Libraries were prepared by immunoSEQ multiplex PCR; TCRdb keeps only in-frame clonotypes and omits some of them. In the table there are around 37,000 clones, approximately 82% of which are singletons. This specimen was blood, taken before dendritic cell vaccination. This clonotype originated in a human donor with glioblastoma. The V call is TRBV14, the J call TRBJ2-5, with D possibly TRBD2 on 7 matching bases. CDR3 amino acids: CASSPAGAGARETQYF. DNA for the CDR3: TGTGCCAGCAGCCCCGCGGGGGCGGGGGCTAGGGAGACCCAGTACTTC.